The 2 T cell receptor beta chains given below trace back to one sample, sequenced in a study of T cell clonotyping in hematopoietic cell transplantation. Clones were sequenced by immunoSEQ multiplex PCR, and TCRdb holds only the in-frame ones, with some missing. The sample includes 37,000 or so clones, approximately 88% of them seen just once. Material: peripheral blood mononuclear cells. These receptor sequences come from a middle-aged woman in good health. Some clones in this sample may be carry-over from other donors' samples.

V gene TRBV5-1 combines with J gene TRBJ2-3; no reliable D call. The CDR3 extends over 16 amino acids. CDR1 SGHRS and CDR2 YFSETQ come from the germline V gene. V was shortened by 0 bases and J by 4 bases, with 15 bases between the two germline ends. The CDR3 here is CASSLGPKSSADTQYF. The CDR3 nucleotides are TGCGCCAGCAGCTTGGGACCCAAGAGTTCGGCAGATACGCAGTATTTT.

The genes are TRBV7-9 and TRBJ1-4; D is perhaps TRBD1 (5 bases). Trimming took 5 bases from V and 5 from J, leaving 9 bases between them. This CDR3 is built from 13 residues. Per germline, CDR1 SEHNR and CDR2 FQNEAQ (reference sequence). The CDR3 sequence: CASSLTDNEKLFF. CDR3 sequence (DNA): TGTGCCAGCAGCCTGACAGACAATGAAAAACTGTTTTTT.